The source of this T cell receptor beta chain is a study of early T cells in non-severe SARS-CoV-2 infection. Study summary: Alpha and beta chains were unpaired, from unsorted whole-blood bulk RNA. Whole-study findings and limits: Anti-spike CD8 responses were favored in VDJdb matching, and private and CD4 specificities were missed.

This CDR3 comprises 14 residues. Germline V gene sequence: CDR1 SNHLY, CDR2 FYNNEI. Germline trimming cut 5 bases from V and 3 bases from J; bases unmatched to any gene: 4. This clonotype was observed a few times. Its cognate antigen is unknown. Attachment of unique molecular identifiers to individual cDNA molecules was performed. TCRdb reprocessed the 5' RACE reads via MiXCR and lists one record per CDR3 protein. In the table there are roughly 40,000 distinct CDR3 sequences, more than 10% of which are singletons. The sequenced material came from whole blood. The V call is TRBV2, the J call TRBJ1-5; 7 bases agree with TRBD1. The receptor's source is an adult who was a healthcare worker with PCR-confirmed SARS-CoV-2 infection or an uninfected control (not recorded which). The CDR3 DNA sequence: TGTGCCAGCAGTAGGGGACAGAACAATCAGCCCCAGCATTTT. This encodes CASSRGQNNQPQHF.